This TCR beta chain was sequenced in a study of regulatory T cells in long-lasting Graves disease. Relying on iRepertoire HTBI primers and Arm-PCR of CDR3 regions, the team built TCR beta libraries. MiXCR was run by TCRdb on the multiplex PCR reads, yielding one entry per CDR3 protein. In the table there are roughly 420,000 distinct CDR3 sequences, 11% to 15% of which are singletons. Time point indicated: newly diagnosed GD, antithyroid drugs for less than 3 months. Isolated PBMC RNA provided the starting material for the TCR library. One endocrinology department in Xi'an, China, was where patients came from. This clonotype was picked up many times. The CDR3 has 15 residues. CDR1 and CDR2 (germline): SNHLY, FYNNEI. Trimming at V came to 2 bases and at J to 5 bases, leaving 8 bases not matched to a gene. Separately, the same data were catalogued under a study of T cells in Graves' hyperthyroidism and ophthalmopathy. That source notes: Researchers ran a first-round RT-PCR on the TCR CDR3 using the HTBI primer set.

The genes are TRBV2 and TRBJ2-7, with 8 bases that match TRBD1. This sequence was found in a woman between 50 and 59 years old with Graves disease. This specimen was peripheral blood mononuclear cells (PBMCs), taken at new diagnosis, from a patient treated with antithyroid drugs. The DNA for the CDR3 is TGTGCCAGCAGTGAACCCGGACAGGGATTTGACGAGCAGTACTTC. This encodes CASSEPGQGFDEQYF. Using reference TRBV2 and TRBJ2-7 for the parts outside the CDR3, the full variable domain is EPEVTQTPSHQVTQMGQEVILRCVPISNHLYFYWYRQILGQKVEFLVSFYNNEISEKSEIFDDQFSVERPDGSNFTLKIRSTKLEDSAMYFCASSEPGQGFDEQYFGPGTRLTVT.